The 9 T cell receptor beta chains below come from one sample, sequenced in a study of CD8+ T cells in alopecia areata. The authors extracted RNA and reverse transcribed it into cDNA as the sequencing template. The protocol was immunoSEQ multiplex PCR, while the TCRdb copy is restricted to in-frame clones and leaves out a portion. The sample has 150,000 to 250,000 clones, more than 45% seen once. Regarding treatment: oral pan-JAK inhibitor, 5-10 mg twice daily. Sequencing used CD4+ T cells sorted from blood, obtained at week 24, from a patient treated with tofacitinib. These receptors originate from a human donor with alopecia areata.

This clone appeared once. V is TRBV5-1 and J is TRBJ2-5; tentatively, D is TRBD1 (5 bases). Trimming stripped 4 bases from V and 5 bases from J, with 9 bases between. The germline gives CDR1 SGHRS, CDR2 YFSETQ. The CDR3 loop spans 12 amino acids. The CDR3 region is CASSKGLETQYF. The DNA for the CDR3 is TGCGCCAGCAGCAAGGGGTTGGAGACCCAGTACTTC.

This chain links TRBV5-1 with TRBJ1-1; TRBD1 agrees at 9 bases. V shed 0 bases and J 1 base; nucleotides not matched to a gene: 4. CDR1 SGHRS and CDR2 YFSETQ come from the germline V gene. The length of the CDR3 is 16 residues. This CDR3 is CASSLEGQGRNTEAFF. DNA for the CDR3: TGCGCCAGCAGCTTGGAGGGACAGGGACGGAACACTGAAGCTTTCTTT.

The rearrangement joins TRBV5-6 to TRBJ2-7, with unresolved D. Germline CDR1 reads SGHDT; CDR2 reads YYEEEE. The CDR3 covers 14 residues. V lost 2 bases and J lost 2, with 11 bases in between. The CDR3 region is CASSFRRSAYEQYF. CDR3 DNA: TGTGCCAGCAGCTTTCGACGGTCGGCCTACGAGCAGTACTTC.

V is TRBV30 and J is TRBJ1-5; D remains ambiguous. V gave up 4 bases and J gave up 4 bases, with 11 bases separating them. The germline CDR1 and CDR2 sequences are GTSNPN and SVGIG (reference sequence). This CDR3 spans 13 amino acids. Here the CDR3 reads CAWKERANQPQHF. CDR3 nucleotides: TGTGCCTGGAAGGAAAGGGCAAATCAGCCCCAGCATTTT.

The chain has TRBV6-5 and TRBJ1-4; D call uncertain. Germline V gene data show CDR1 as MNHEY and CDR2 as SVGAGI. Trimming pared 2 bases from V and 6 bases from J, leaving 10 bases between. The CDR3 spans 14 residues. The CDR3, as DNA: TGTGCCAGCAGTTACGGCGAAACAGATGAAAAACTGTTTTTT. Its translation: CASSYGETDEKLFF.

The gene calls are TRBV2 and TRBJ1-5; no reliable D call. Looked up from germline, CDR1 is SNHLY and CDR2 is FYNNEI. The CDR3 length is 14 residues. V was shortened by 11 bases and J by 7 bases, with 21 bases between the two germline ends. Here the CDR3 DNA reads TGTGCCGGCACTAGGGATTCCGCGGGGCAGCCCCAGCATTTT. Translating it yields CAGTRDSAGQPQHF.

The CDR3, as DNA: TGCGCCAGCAGCCATGCGGACAGGGACTTAGATCAGCCCCAGCATTTT. Protein: CASSHADRDLDQPQHF. The V and J genes are TRBV4-1 and TRBJ1-5, with TRBD1 identical over 8 bases. Germline-derived CDR1 and CDR2 are MGHRA and YSYEKL. The V and J ends lost 3 bases and 5 bases, in that order; junction bases with no gene match: 9. The CDR3 runs to 16 residues.

This clone was detected a few times. The V and J genes are TRBV11-2 and TRBJ2-3; D gene ambiguous. The length of the CDR3 is 11 residues. Between the trimmed V and J ends, which lost 8 bases and 6 bases, there was a span of 9 bases. Germline V gene lookup returns CDR1 SGHAT and CDR2 FQNNGV. CDR3 sequence (DNA): TGTGCCAGCGAAAGGTCGGATACGCAGTATTTT. Encoded protein: CASERSDTQYF.

This clone showed up just a few times. The chain couples TRBV7-2 to TRBJ1-5; maybe TRBD1 (6 bases). There are 14 residues in the CDR3. V was pared by 1 base and J by 2 bases, with 6 bases between. From germline, CDR1 is SGHTA and CDR2 FQGNSA. The CDR3 sequence is CASSLDRGNQPQHF. The CDR3 nucleotides read TGTGCCAGCAGCTTAGACAGGGGCAATCAGCCCCAGCATTTT.